This TCR beta chain was captured by sequencing in a study of T cells in localized non-small cell lung cancer. Study findings and constraints: For the top 100 tumor clones, a median around 61 also appeared in adjacent lung.

With regard to this clone: Antigen unknown.

Repertoires were generated with immunoSEQ multiplex PCR, while TCRdb's copy carries only in-frame clones and drops some. The sample lists some 80,000 clones, just under 85% seen once, with 2.5% to 3% in the top ten. CDR1 and CDR2 (germline): SNHLY, FYNNEI. The CDR3 spans 13 residues. V was shortened by 6 bases and J by 1 base, with 9 bases between the two germline ends. Material: peripheral blood, obtained before any cancer treatment. This TCR was sampled from a man aged 40-75 years with stage I lung adenocarcinoma. V is TRBV2 and J is TRBJ1-1; the D is unclear. The DNA of the CDR3 is TGTGCCAGCAGCGACGGAGAGAACACTGAAGCTTTCTTT. Protein sequence: CASSDGENTEAFF.